This T cell receptor (beta chain) appears in the sequencing data of a study of blood T cell repertoires in COVID-19. TCRdb's copy holds only in-frame clones and misses some; the assay was immunoSEQ multiplex PCR. The sample includes some 100,000 clones, approximately 82% of them seen just once. The CDR3 loop spans 14 amino acids. Germline CDR1 SGHTA, CDR2 FQGTGA. The J segment lost 10 bases and the V segment lost 5 bases, leaving 12 bases of the junction unmatched. The chain employs TRBV7-3 and TRBJ2-3, with 7 bases that match TRBD1. The source material was peripheral blood. The sequence came from a woman of 80 years or more with active or convalescent COVID-19. CDR3 region: CASSPTGSQSPQYF. The CDR3 DNA reads TGTGCCAGCAGCCCGACAGGGTCCCAGAGTCCGCAGTATTTT.